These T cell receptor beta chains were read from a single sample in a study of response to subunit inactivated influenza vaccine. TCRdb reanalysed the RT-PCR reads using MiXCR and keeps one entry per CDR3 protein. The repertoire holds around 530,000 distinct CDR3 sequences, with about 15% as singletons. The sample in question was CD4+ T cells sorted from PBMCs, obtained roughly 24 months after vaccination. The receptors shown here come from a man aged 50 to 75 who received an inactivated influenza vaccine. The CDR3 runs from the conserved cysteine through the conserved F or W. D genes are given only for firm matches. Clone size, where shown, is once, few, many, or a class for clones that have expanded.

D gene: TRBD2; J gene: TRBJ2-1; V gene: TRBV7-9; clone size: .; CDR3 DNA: TGTGCCCGAACGGGGGGACCGGGGCCGGGTGAGCAGTTCTTC; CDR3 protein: CARTGGPGPGEQFF
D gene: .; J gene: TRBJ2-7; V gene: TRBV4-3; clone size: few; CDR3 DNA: TGCGCCAGCAGCCAAGACTGGGGGGCTGCCTCCTACGAGCAGTACTTC; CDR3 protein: CASSQDWGAASYEQYF
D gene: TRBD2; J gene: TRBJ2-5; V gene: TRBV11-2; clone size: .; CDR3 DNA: TGTGCCAGCAGCCTAGGGGGGATTAGGACTAGCGTTGAGGGGGAGACCCAGTACTTC; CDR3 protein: CASSLGGIRTSVEGETQYF
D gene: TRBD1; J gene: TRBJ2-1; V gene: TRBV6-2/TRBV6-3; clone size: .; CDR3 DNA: TGTGCCAGCAGTTCGTACAGGGGAAGCTCCTACAATGAGCAGTTCTTC; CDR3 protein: CASSSYRGSSYNEQFF
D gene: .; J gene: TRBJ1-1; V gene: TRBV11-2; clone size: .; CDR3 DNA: TGTGCCAGCAGCTTGACGGGTTATCCTGAAGCTTTCTTT; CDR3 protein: CASSLTGYPEAFF
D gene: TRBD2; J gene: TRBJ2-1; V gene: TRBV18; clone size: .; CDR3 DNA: TGTGCCAGCTCACCACGGACTAGCGGGGCGAACAATGAGCAGTTCTTC; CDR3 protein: CASSPRTSGANNEQFF
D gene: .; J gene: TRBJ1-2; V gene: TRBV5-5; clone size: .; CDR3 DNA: TGTGCCAGCAGCTTGTACGGGGATGGCTACACCTTC; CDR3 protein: CASSLYGDGYTF
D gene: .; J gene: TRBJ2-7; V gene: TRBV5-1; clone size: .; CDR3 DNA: TGCGCCAGCAGCCAAACCGGGACATTGCCTTATGAGCAGTACTTC; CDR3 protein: CASSQTGTLPYEQYF
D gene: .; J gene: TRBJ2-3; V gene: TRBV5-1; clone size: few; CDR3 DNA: TGCGCCAGCAGCCCCGAACGATCCGGGGATACGCAGTATTTT; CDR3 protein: CASSPERSGDTQYF
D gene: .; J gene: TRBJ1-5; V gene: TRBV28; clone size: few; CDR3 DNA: TGTGCCAGCGGGCCGAGCAATCAGCCCCAGCATTTT; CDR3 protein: CASGPSNQPQHF
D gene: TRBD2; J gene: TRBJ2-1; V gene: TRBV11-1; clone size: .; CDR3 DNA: TGTGCCAGCAGCCGCGGACTAGCGGGAGGGTGGAATGAGCAGTTCTTC; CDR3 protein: CASSRGLAGGWNEQFF
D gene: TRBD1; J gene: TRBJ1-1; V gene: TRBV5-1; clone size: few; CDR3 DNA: TGCGCCAGCAGCGCACAGCCCGGGACAGGGGGCACTGAAGCTTTCTTT; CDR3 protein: CASSAQPGTGGTEAFF
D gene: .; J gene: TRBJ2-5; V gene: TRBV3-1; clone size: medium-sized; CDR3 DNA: TGTGCCAGCAGCCAATGGGGGCGCAGCGCACAAGAGACCCAGTACTTC; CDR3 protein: CASSQWGRSAQETQYF
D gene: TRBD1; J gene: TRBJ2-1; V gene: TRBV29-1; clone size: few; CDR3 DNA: TGCAGCCTCGTCAAACAGGGGGCGTCATACAATGAGCAGTTCTTC; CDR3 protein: CSLVKQGASYNEQFF
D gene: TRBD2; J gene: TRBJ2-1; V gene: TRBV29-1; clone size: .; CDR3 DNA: TGCAGCTTAACTAGCGGGAGCTCCTACAATGAGCAGTTCTTC; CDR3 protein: CSLTSGSSYNEQFF
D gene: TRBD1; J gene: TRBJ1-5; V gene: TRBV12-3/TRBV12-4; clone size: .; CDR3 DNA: TGTGCCAGCAGTTTAGGACAGGGTAATAGCAATCAGCCCCAGCATTTT; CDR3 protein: CASSLGQGNSNQPQHF
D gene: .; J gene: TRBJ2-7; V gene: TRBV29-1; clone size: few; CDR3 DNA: TGCAGCGTTGAAGTAGGGGACGAGCAGTACTTC; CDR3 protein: CSVEVGDEQYF
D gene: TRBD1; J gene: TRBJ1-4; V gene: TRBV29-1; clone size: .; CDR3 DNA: TGCAGCGTTGCTGGGACAGCTGAAAAACTGTTTTTT; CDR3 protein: CSVAGTAEKLFF
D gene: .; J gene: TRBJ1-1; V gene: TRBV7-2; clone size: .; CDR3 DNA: TGTGCCAGCAGCTTCCCCGGTTACAACACTGAAGCTTTCTTT; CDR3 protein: CASSFPGYNTEAFF
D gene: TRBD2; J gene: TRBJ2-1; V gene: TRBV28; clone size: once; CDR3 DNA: TGTGCCAGCAATTCCGTTGGTCTAGCGGCCTACAATGAGCAGTTCTTC; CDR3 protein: CASNSVGLAAYNEQFF
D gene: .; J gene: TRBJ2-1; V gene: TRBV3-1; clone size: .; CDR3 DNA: TGTGCCAGCAGACCCGAAACGGCCGTTACGAATGAGCAGTTCTTC; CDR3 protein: CASRPETAVTNEQFF
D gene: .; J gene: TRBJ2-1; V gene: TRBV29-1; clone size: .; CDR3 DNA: TGCAGCGCCCTGGGGGCGGAGCAGCAGTTCTTC; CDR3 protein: CSALGAEQQFF
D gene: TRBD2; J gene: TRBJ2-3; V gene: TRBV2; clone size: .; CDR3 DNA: TGTGCCAGTACCCTCCGGACTAGCGTGACAGATACGCAGTATTTT; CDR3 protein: CASTLRTSVTDTQYF
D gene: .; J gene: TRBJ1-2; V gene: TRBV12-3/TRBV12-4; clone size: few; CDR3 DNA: TGTGCCAGCAGCCGCCTTTGGGACTATGGCTACACCTTC; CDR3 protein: CASSRLWDYGYTF
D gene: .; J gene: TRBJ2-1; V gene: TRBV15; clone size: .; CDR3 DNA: TGTGCCACCAGCAGAGGAGGGGGGGCCTACAATGAGCAGTTCTTC; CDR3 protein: CATSRGGGAYNEQFF
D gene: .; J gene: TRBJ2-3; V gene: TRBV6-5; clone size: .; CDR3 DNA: TGTGCCAGCAGTCACACGCCGATACTAGCAGCCAGCACAGATACGCAGTATTTT; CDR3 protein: CASSHTPILAASTDTQYF
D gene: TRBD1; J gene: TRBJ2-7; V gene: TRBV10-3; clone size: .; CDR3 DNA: TGTGCCATCAAATCAGGGGGCCTATACGAGCAGTACTTC; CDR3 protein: CAIKSGGLYEQYF
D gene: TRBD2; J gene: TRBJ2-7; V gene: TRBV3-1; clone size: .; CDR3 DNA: TGTGCCAGCAGCCAGACTAGCGGTAGTTCCTACGAGCAGTACTTC; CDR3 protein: CASSQTSGSSYEQYF
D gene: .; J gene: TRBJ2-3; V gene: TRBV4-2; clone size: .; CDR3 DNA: TGTGCCAGCAGCCAAAGTAGGGGGGACACAGATACGCAGTATTTT; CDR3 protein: CASSQSRGDTDTQYF
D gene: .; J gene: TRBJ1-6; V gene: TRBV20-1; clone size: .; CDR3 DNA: TGCAGTGCTAGGGAGGCCGGACGGGATAATTCACCCCTCCACTTT; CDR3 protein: CSAREAGRDNSPLHF
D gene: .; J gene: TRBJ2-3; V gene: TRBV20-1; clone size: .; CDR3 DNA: TGCAGTGCGAGCCGGGATGGCTATACGCAGTATTTT; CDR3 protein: CSASRDGYTQYF
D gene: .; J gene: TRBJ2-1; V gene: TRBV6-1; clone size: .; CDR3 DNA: TGTGCCAGCGAGGAATCCCTAGGGCAGTTCTTC; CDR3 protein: CASEESLGQFF
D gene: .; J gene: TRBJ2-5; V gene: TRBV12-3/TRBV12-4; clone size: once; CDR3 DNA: TGTGCCAGCAGCCTCACAGGGTCGAAGACCCAGTACTTC; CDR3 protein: CASSLTGSKTQYF
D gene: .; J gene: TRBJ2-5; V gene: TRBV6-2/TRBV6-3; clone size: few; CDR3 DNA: TGTGCCAGCAGTTACTCAGGGGGATTCGGGACCCAGTACTTC; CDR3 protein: CASSYSGGFGTQYF